This TCR beta chain is from a study of T cells in Graves' hyperthyroidism and ophthalmopathy. Amplification of TCR beta CDR3 regions was performed using RNA transcripts as template. First-round RT-PCR with HTBI primers amplified the TCR CDR3 region. One entry per CDR3 protein, called by TCRdb with MiXCR from the multiplex PCR reads. The table has 400,000 or so distinct CDR3 sequences, over 12% seen once. Together with thyroid ultrasound, orbital computed tomography, serum thyroxine and TRAb, clinical symptoms were used for diagnoses. From germline, CDR1 is KGHDR and CDR2 SFDVKD. Trimming cost V 0 bases and J 4 bases, with 14 bases left between them. The CDR3 has 17 residues. This clonotype has more than one count but fewer than ten.

The receptor comes from a woman aged 55-69 years with Graves' ophthalmopathy. Input material: blood. The V call is TRBV24-1, the J call TRBJ2-2; unclear D gene. CDR3 protein: CATSDLLATSGTGELFF. Written as DNA, the CDR3 is TGTGCCACCAGTGATTTGCTCGCAACATCCGGCACCGGGGAGCTGTTTTTT.